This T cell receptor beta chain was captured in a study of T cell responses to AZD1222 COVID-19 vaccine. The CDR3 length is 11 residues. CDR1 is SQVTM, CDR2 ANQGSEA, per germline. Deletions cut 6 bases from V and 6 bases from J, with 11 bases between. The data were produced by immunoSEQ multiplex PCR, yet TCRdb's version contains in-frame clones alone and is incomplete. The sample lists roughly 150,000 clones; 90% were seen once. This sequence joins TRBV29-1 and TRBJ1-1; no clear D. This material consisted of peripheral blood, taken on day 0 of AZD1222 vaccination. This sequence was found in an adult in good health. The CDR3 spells CSVEKWAEAFF. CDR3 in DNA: TGCAGCGTCGAAAAGTGGGCTGAAGCTTTCTTT.